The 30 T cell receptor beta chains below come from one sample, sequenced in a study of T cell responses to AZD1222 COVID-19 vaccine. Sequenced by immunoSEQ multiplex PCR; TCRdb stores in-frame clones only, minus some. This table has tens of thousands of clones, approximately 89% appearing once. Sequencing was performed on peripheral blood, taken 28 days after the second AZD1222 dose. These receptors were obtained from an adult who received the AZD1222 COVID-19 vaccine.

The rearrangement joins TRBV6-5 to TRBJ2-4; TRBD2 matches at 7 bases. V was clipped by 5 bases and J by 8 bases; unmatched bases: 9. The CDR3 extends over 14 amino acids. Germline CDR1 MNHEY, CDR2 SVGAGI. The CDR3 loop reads CASSLRRGLDIQYF. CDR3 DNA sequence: TGTGCCAGCAGTCTGAGGCGGGGGTTGGACATTCAGTACTTC.

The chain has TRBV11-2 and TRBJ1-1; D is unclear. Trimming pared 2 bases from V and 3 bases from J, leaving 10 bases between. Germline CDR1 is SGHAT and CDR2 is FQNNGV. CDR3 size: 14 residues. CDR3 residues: CASSLKLADTEAFF. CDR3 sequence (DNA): TGTGCCAGCAGCTTAAAATTAGCAGACACTGAAGCTTTCTTT. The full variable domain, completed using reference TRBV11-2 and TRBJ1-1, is EAGVAQSPRYKIIEKRQSVAFWCNPISGHATLYWYQQILGQGPKLLIQFQNNGVVDDSQLPKDRFSAERLKGVDSTLKIQPAKLEDSAVYLCASSLKLADTEAFFGQGTRLTVV.

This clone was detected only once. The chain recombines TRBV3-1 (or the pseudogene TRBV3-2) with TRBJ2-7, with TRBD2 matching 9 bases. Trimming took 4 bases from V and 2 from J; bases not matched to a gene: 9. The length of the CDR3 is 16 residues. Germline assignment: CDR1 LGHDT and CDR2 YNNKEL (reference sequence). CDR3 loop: CASSRLGSGGTYEQYF. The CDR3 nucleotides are TGTGCCAGCAGCCGGCTTGGAAGCGGGGGGACCTACGAGCAGTACTTC.

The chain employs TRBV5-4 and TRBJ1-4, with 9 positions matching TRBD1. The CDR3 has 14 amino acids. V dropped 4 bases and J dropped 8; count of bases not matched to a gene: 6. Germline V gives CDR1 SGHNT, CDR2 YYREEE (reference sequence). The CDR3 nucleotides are TGTGCCAGCAGCCCGGGACAGGGAAGGGAAAAACTGTTTTTT. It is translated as CASSPGQGREKLFF.

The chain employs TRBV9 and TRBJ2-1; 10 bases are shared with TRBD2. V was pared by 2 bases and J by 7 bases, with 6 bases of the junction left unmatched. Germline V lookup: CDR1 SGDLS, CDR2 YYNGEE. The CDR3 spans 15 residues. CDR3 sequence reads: CASSVSGLAENEQFF. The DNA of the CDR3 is TGTGCCAGCAGCGTTAGCGGACTAGCGGAAAATGAGCAGTTCTTC.

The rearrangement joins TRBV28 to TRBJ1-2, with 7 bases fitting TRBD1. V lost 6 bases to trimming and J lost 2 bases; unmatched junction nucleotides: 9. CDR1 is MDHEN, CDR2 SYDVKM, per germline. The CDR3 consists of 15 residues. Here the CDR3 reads CASRPNRDSNYGYTF. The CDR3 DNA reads TGTGCCAGCAGGCCAAACCGGGACAGCAACTATGGCTACACCTTC.

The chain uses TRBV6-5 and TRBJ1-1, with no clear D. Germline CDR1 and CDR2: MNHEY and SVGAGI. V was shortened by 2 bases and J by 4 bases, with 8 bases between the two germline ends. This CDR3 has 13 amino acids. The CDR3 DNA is TGTGCCAGCAGTTACGGGAGAGGCACTGAAGCTTTCTTT. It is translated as CASSYGRGTEAFF.

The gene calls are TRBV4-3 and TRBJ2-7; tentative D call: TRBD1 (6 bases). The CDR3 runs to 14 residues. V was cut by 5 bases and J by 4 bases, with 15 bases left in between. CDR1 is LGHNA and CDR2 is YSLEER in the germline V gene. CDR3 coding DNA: TGCGCCAGCAGCGCAGGGGCAGGGGTGTACGAGCAGTACTTC. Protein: CASSAGAGVYEQYF.

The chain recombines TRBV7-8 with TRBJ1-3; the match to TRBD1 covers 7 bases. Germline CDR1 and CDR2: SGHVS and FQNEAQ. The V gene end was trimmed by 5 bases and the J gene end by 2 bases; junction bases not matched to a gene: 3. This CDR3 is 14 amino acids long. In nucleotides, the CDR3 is TGTGCCAGCAGCCAGGGACAGCCTGGAAACACCATATATTTT. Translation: CASSQGQPGNTIYF.

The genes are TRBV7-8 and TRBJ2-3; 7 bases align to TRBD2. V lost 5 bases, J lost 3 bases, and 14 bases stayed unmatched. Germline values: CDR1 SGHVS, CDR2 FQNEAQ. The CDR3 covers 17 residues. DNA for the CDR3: TGTGCCAGCAGCGAACGTTCGGGCGGGGGTTTAACAGATACGCAGTATTTT. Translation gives CASSERSGGGLTDTQYF.

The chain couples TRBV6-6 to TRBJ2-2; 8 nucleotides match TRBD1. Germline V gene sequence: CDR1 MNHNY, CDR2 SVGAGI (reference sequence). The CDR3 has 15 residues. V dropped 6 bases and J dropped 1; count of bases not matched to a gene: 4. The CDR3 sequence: CASRIQGENTGELFF. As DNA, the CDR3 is TGTGCCAGCAGGATACAGGGGGAGAACACCGGGGAGCTGTTTTTT.

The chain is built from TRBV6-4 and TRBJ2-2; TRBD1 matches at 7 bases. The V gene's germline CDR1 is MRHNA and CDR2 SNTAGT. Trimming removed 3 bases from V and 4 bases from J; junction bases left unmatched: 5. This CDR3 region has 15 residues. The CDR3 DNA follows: TGTGCCAGCAGTGAAGAGGGGGCATCCACCGGGGAGCTGTTTTTT. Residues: CASSEEGASTGELFF.

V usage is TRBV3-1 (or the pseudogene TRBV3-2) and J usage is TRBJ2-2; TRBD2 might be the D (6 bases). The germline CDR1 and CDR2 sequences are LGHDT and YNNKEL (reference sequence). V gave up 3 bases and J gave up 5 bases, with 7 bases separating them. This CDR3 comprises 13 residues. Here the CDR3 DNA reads TGTGCCAGCAGCCAGCGGGAAACCGGGGAGCTGTTTTTT. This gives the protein CASSQRETGELFF.

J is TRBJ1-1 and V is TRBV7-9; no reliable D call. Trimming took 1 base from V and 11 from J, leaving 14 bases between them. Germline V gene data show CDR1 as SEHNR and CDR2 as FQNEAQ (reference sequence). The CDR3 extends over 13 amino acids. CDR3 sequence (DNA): TGTGCCAGCAGCTTAGATTCGGGTTTTGAGGCTTTCTTT. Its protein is CASSLDSGFEAFF.

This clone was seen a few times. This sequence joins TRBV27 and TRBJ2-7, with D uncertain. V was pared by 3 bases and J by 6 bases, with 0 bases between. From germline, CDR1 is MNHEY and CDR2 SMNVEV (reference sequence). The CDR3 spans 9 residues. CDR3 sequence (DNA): TGTGCCAGCAGTTTCGAGCAGTACTTC. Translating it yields CASSFEQYF.

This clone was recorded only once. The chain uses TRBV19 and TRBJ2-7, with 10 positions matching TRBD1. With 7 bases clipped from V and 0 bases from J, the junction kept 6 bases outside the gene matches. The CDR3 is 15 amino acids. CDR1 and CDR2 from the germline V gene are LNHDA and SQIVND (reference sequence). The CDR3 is CASKGGQGSSYEQYF. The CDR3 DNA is TGTGCCAGTAAAGGGGGACAGGGGAGCTCCTACGAGCAGTACTTC.

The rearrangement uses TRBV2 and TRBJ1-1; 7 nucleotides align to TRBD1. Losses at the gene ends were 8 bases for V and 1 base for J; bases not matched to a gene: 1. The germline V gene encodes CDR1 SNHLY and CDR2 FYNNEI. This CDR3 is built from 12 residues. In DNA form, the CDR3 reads TGTGCCAGCGGGACAGCGAACACTGAAGCTTTCTTT. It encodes CASGTANTEAFF.

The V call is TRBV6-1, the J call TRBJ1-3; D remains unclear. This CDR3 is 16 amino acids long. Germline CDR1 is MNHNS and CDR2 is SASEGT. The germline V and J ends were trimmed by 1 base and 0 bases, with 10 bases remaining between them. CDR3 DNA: TGTGCCAGCAGTGAAGTGGTGATAATCTCTGGAAACACCATATATTTT. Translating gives CASSEVVIISGNTIYF.

The CDR3 here is CASSPGGDSPLHF. In DNA, the CDR3 is TGTGCCAGCAGCCCGGGGGGGGATTCACCCCTCCACTTT. The V gene is TRBV7-9, the J gene TRBJ1-6; D may be TRBD1 (5 bases). Germline lookup yields CDR1 SEHNR and CDR2 FQNEAQ (reference sequence). The CDR3 totals 13 residues. Trimming removed 5 bases at V and 8 bases at J, with 10 bases between. Full variable domain (missing parts from reference TRBV7-9 and TRBJ1-6): DTGVSQNPRHKITKRGQNVTFRCDPISEHNRLYWYRQTLGQGPEFLTYFQNEAQLEKSRLLSDRFSAERPKGSFSTLEIQRTEQGDSAMYLCASSPGGDSPLHFGNGTRLTVT.

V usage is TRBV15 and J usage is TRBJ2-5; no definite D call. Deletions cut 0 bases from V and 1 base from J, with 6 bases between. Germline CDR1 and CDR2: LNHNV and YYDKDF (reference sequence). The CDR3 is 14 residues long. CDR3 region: CATSREGLQETQYF. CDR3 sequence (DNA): TGTGCCACCAGCAGAGAGGGTCTCCAAGAGACCCAGTACTTC. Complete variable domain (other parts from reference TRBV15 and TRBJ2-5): DAMVIQNPRYQVTQFGKPVTLSCSQTLNHNVMYWYQQKSSQAPKLLFHYYDKDFNNEADTPDNFQSRRPNTSFCFLDIRSPGLGDTAMYLCATSREGLQETQYFGPGTRLLVL.

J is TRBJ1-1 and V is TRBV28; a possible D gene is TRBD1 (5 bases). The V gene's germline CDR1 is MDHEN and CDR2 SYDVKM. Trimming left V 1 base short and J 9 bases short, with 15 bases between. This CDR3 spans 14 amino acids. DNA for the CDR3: TGTGCCAGCAGTTTATCCCAACACCCAGGGAAAGCTTTCTTT. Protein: CASSLSQHPGKAFF.

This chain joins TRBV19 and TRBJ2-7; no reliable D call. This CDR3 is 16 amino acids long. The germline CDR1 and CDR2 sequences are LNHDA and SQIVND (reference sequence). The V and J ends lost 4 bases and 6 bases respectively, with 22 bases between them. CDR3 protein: CASSTHRTGGRREQYF. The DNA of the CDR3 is TGTGCCAGTAGTACTCATCGTACCGGTGGTCGGCGCGAGCAGTACTTC.

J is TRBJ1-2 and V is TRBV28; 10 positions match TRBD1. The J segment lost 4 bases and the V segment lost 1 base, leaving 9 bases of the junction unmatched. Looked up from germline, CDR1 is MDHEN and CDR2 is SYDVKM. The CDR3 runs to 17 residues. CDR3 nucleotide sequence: TGTGCCAGCAGTTTATCCAGACAGGGACAGGGGAGCTATGGCTACACCTTC. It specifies CASSLSRQGQGSYGYTF.

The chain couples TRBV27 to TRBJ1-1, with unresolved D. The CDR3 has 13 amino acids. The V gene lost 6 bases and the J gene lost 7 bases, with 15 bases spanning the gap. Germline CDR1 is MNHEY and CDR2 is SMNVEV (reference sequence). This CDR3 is CASSFNLAVEAFF. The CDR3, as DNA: TGTGCCAGCAGCTTCAACTTGGCGGTTGAAGCTTTCTTT.

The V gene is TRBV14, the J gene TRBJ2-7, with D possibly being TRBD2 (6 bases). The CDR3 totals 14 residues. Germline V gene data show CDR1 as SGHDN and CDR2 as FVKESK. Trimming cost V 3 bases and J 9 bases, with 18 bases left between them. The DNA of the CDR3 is TGTGCCAGCAGCCAGGACAACAGCTCCGGGGGGCAGTACTTC. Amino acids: CASSQDNSSGGQYF.

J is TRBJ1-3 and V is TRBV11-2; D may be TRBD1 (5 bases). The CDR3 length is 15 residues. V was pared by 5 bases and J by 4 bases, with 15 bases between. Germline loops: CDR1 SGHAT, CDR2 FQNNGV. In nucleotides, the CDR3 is TGTGCCAGCAGCGGATTGAGGGGTTCGGGAAACACCATATATTTT. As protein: CASSGLRGSGNTIYF.

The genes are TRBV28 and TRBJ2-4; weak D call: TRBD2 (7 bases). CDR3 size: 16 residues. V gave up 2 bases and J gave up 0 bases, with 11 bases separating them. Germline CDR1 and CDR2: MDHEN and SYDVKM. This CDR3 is CASSLGGAEAKNIQYF. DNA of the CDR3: TGTGCCAGCAGTTTAGGGGGGGCTGAAGCCAAAAACATTCAGTACTTC.

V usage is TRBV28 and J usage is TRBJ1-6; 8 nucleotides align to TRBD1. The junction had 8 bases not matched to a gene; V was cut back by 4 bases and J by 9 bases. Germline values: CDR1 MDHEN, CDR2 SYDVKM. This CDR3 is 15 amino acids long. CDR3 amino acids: CASSSSGGESSPLHF. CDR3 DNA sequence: TGTGCCAGCAGTTCCTCAGGGGGCGAAAGTTCACCCCTCCACTTT.

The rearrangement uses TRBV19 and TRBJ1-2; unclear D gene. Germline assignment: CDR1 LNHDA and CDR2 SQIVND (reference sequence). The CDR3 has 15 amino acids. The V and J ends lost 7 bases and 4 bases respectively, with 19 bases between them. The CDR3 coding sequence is TGTGCCAGTACCCCTCGGGCTACTCTGGGCTATGGCTACACCTTC. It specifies CASTPRATLGYGYTF.

The CDR3 nucleotides read TGTGCCAGCAGCCCGGGACAGGGAAAGAACACCGGGGAGCTGTTTTTT. Its protein product is CASSPGQGKNTGELFF. This rearrangement joins TRBV5-8 to TRBJ2-2; 9 bases are shared with TRBD1. The CDR3 loop spans 16 amino acids. With 4 bases clipped from V and 1 base from J, the junction kept 5 bases outside the gene matches. Per the germline V gene, CDR1 is SGHTS and CDR2 is YDEGEE.